This record looks at one T cell receptor (beta chain) sequence and its context. Its cognate antigen is unknown. Amplified TCR beta CDR3 regions were obtained using RNA transcripts as template. Investigators did first-round RT-PCR with HTBI primers, then second-round multiplex PCR. TCRdb re-called the multiplex PCR reads with MiXCR, one entry per CDR3 protein. This table holds 35,000 to 45,000 distinct CDR3 sequences, approximately 55% found once. Stable hyperthyroid donors showed no ophthalmopathy during 18 months follow-up. Hyperthyroidism was new, under 2 months, in patients aged 18 to 65. Excluded were patients with other autoimmune diseases, uncontrolled infections, pregnancy or lactation. This specimen belongs to a study of Graves' ophthalmopathy and Graves' hyperthyroidism. General study points: Most expanded clonotypes in thyroid above 0.001 frequency also showed up in blood.

The CDR3 is 13 residues long. The ends were cut back, 0 bases at V and 8 bases at J, with 8 bases in the middle. Germline assignment: CDR1 SGDLS and CDR2 YYNGEE. V is TRBV9 and J is TRBJ1-4; a possible D gene is TRBD1 (6 bases). This TCR came from an adult woman with stable Graves' hyperthyroidism. Sequenced material: peripheral blood. The CDR3 loop reads CASSVEGGEKLFF. CDR3 in DNA: TGTGCCAGCAGCGTAGAGGGGGGCGAAAAACTGTTTTTT.